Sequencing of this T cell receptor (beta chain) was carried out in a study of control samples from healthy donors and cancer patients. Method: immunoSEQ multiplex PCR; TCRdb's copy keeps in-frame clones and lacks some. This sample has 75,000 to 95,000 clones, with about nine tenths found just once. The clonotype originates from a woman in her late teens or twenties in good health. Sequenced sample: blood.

The DNA of the CDR3 is TGTGCCAGCAGTGTGGGCAGTCCGACCGGAGGCTATGGCTACACCTTC. Encoded protein: CASSVGSPTGGYGYTF. V and J are TRBV2 and TRBJ1-2; D is ambiguous. Germline assignment: CDR1 SNHLY and CDR2 FYNNEI. Trimming removed 4 bases at V and 4 bases at J, with 19 bases between. The CDR3 is 16 amino acids. Drawing the rest from reference TRBV2 and TRBJ1-2, the complete variable domain is EPEVTQTPSHQVTQMGQEVILRCVPISNHLYFYWYRQILGQKVEFLVSFYNNEISEKSEIFDDQFSVERPDGSNFTLKIRSTKLEDSAMYFCASSVGSPTGGYGYTFGSGTRLTVV.